The entry that follows covers one T cell receptor (beta chain) sequence. The target antigen is unknown. The data belong to a study of T cell responses to AZD1222 COVID-19 vaccine. Study-wide results and caveats: Baseline serostatus was positive in only a handful of AZD1222 recipients. Unmutated variant regions reportedly attract nearly half of all spike-specific TCRs. There were repertoire samples only from the period after the peak T cell response. A mostly white British donor set with more females was recruited, and clonal diversity was possibly underestimated.

In germline, CDR1 is SEHNR, CDR2 FQNEAQ (reference sequence). J lost 0 bases, V lost 6 bases, and 5 bases had no gene match. The CDR3 is 15 amino acids. The repertoire was sequenced with immunoSEQ multiplex PCR; TCRdb's copy has only in-frame clones and lacks some. Among more than 85,000 clones listed, around 87% were seen once. The sequences come from peripheral blood, collected 28 days after the second AZD1222 dose. The sequence derives from an adult who received the AZD1222 COVID-19 vaccine. This sequence joins TRBV7-9 and TRBJ1-1, with 9 bases identical to TRBD1. Written as DNA, the CDR3 is TGTGCCAGCAGATCGGACAGGGGAATGAACACTGAAGCTTTCTTT. It codes for CASRSDRGMNTEAFF.